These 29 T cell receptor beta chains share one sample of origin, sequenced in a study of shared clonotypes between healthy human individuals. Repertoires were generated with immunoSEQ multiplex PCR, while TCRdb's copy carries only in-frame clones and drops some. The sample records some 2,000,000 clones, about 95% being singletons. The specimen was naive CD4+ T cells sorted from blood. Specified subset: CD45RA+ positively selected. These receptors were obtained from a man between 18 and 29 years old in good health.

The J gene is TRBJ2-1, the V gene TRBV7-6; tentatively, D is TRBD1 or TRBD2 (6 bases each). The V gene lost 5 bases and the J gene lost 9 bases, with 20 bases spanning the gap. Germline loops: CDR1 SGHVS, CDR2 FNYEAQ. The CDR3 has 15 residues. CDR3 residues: CASSPMPKGGGEQFF. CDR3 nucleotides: TGTGCCAGCAGCCCCATGCCTAAAGGGGGAGGTGAGCAGTTCTTC.

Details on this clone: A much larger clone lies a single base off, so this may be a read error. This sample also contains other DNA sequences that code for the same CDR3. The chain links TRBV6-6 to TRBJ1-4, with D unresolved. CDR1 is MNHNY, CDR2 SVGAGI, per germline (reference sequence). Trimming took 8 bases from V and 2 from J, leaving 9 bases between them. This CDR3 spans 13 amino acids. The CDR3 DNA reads TGTGCCAGCCTCGGGTCGACTAATGAAAAACTGTTTTTT. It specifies CASLGSTNEKLFF.

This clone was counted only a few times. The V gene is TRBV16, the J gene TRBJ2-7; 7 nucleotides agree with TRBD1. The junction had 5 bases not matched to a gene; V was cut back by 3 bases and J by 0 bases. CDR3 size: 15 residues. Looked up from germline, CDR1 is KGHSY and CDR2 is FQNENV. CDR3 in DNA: TGTGCCAGCAGCCATGCGTCAGGGGGCTCCTACGAGCAGTACTTC. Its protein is CASSHASGGSYEQYF.

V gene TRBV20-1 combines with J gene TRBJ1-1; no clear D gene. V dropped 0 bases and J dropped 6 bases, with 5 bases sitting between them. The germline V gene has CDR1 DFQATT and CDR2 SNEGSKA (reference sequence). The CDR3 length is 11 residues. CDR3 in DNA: TGCAGTGCTAGAGATCGCTCTGAAGCTTTCTTT. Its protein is CSARDRSEAFF.

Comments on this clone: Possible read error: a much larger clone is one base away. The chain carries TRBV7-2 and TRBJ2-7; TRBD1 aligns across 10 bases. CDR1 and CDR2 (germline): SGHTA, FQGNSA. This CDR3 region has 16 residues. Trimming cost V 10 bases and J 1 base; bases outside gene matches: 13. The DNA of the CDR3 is TGTGCCAACCCCCTTGGGACAGGGGCGAGATCCTACGAGCAGTACTTC. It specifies CANPLGTGARSYEQYF.

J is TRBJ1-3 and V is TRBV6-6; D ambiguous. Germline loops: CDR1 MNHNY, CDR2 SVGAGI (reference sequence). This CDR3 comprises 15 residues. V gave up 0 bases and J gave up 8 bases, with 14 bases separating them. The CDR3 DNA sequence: TGTGCCAGCAGTTACTCGCAGCCCCAGGAATACACCATATATTTT. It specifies CASSYSQPQEYTIYF.

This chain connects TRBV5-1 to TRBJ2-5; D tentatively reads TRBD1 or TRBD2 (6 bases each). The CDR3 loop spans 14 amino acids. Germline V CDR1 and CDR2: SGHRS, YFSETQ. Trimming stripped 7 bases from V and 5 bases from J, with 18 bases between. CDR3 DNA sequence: TGCGCCAGCCAGAGAGAGGGGGGACCTGAGACCCAGTACTTC. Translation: CASQREGGPETQYF.

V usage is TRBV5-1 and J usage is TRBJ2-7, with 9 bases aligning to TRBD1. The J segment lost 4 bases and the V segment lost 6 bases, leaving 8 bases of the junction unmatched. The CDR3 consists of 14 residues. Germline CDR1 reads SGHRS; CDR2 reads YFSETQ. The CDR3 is CASTPGTGQYEQYF. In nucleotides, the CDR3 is TGCGCCAGCACCCCCGGGACAGGGCAGTACGAGCAGTACTTC.

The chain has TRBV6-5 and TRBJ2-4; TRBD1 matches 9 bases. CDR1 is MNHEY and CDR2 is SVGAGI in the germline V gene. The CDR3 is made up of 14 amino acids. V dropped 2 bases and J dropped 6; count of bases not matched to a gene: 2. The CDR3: CASSYTGGRNIQYF. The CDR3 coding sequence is TGTGCCAGCAGTTACACAGGGGGCAGAAACATTCAGTACTTC.

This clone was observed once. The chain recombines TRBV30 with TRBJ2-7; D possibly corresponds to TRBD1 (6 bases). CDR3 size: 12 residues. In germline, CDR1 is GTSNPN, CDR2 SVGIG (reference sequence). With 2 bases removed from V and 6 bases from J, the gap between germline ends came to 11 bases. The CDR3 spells CAWSRDTGEQYF. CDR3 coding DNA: TGTGCCTGGAGTCGGGACACTGGCGAGCAGTACTTC.

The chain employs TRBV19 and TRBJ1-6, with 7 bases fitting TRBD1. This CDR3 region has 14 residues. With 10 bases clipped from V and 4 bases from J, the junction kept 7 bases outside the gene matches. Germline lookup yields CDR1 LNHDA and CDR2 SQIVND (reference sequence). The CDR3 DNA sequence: TGTGCCACCGGGACAGTGGCTTATAATTCACCCCTCCACTTT. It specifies CATGTVAYNSPLHF.

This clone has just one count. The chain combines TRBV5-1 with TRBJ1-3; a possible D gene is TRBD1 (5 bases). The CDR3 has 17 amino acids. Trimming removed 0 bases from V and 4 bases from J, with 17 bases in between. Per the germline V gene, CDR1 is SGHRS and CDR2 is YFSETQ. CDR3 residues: CASSLGIGRVEGNTIYF. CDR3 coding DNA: TGCGCCAGCAGCTTGGGGATCGGCAGGGTAGAAGGAAACACCATATATTTT.

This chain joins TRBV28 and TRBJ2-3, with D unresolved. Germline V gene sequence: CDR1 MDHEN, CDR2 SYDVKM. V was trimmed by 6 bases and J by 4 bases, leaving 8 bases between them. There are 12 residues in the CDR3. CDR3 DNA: TGTGCCAGCAGGGGGTTCGCAGATACGCAGTATTTT. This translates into CASRGFADTQYF.

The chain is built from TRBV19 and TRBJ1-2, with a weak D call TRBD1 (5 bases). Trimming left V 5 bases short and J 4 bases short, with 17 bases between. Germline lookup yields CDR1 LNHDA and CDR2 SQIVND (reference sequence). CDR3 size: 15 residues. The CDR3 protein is CASSLPRVGAYGYTF. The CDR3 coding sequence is TGTGCCAGTAGTCTCCCTCGGGTCGGGGCCTATGGCTACACCTTC.

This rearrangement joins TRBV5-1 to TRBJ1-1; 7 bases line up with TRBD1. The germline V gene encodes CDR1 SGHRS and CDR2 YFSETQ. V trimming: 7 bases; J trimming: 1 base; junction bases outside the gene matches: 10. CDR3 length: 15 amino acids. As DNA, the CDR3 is TGCGCCAGCGCCCCCCCAGACAGGGCGAACACTGAAGCTTTCTTT. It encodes CASAPPDRANTEAFF.

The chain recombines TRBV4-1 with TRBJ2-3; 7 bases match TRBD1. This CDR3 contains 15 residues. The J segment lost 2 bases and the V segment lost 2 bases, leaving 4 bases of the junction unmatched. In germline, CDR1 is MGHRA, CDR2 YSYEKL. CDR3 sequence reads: CASSQNDRDTDTQYF. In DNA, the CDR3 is TGCGCCAGCAGCCAAAACGACAGGGACACAGATACGCAGTATTTT.

The CDR3 nucleotides are TGTGCCAGCTGCCAAGACGGGGGTCCGGGGGAGCAGTACTTC. Its translation: CASCQDGGPGEQYF. The J gene is TRBJ2-7, the V gene TRBV6-5; tentative D call: TRBD2 (6 bases). The CDR3 is made up of 14 amino acids. Germline-derived CDR1 and CDR2 are MNHEY and SVGAGI. The V and J ends lost 8 bases and 7 bases respectively, with 21 bases between them.

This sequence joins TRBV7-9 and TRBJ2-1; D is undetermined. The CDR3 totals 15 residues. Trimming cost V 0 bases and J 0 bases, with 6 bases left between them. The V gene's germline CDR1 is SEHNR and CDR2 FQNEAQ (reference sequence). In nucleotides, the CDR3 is TGTGCCAGCAGCTTAGCCCCTAACTCCTACAATGAGCAGTTCTTC. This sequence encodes CASSLAPNSYNEQFF. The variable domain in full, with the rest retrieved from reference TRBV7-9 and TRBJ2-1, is DTGVSQNPRHKITKRGQNVTFRCDPISEHNRLYWYRQTLGQGPEFLTYFQNEAQLEKSRLLSDRFSAERPKGSFSTLEIQRTEQGDSAMYLCASSLAPNSYNEQFFGPGTRLTVL.

CDR3 nucleotide sequence: TGTGCCAGCAGTTACGTTGACGCCCGCACAGATACGCAGTATTTT. Its translation is CASSYVDARTDTQYF. The chain is built from TRBV6-6 and TRBJ2-3, with D unclear. The CDR3 runs 15 residues. The germline V and J ends were trimmed by 2 bases and 1 base, with 10 bases remaining between them. Germline-derived CDR1 and CDR2 are MNHNY and SVGAGI (reference sequence).

The chain's CDR3 is CASSPREFDEKLFF. CDR3 nucleotide sequence: TGTGCCAGCAGCCCAAGGGAATTTGATGAAAAACTGTTTTTT. V gene TRBV7-9 combines with J gene TRBJ1-4; no firm D call. The germline V and J ends were trimmed by 5 bases and 6 bases, with 13 bases remaining between them. CDR1 is SEHNR and CDR2 is FQNEAQ in the germline V gene (reference sequence). The CDR3 has 14 residues.

As DNA, the CDR3 is TGCGCCAGCAGCTTCCTGACTAGCGGGGCCCAAGAGACCCAGTACTTC. Translation: CASSFLTSGAQETQYF. The V call is TRBV5-1, the J call TRBJ2-5, with 11 bases that match TRBD2. Germline V gene data show CDR1 as SGHRS and CDR2 as YFSETQ. V trimming: 2 bases; J trimming: 1 base; junction bases outside the gene matches: 4. The CDR3 sequence is 16 residues long.

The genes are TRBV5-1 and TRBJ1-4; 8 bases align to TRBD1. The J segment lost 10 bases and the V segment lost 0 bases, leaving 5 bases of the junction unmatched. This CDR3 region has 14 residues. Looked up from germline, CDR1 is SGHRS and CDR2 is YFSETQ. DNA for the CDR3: TGCGCCAGCAGCTTGGATGGACAGGGTGGAAAACTGTTTTTT. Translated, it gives CASSLDGQGGKLFF.

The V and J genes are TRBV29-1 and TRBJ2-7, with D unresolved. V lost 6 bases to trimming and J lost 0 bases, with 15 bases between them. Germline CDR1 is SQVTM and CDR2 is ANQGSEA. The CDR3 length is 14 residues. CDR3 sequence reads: CSVATSLSSYEQYF. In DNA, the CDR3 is TGCAGCGTGGCCACCTCTTTAAGCTCCTACGAGCAGTACTTC.

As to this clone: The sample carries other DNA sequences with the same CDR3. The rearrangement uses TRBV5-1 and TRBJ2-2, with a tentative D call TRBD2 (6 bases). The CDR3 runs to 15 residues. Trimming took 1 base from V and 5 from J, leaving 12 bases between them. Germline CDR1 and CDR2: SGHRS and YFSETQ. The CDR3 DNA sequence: TGCGCCAGCAGCTTGTCTCAGGGAGGTACCGGGGAGCTGTTTTTT. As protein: CASSLSQGGTGELFF. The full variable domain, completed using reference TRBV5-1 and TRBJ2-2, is KAGVTQTPRYLIKTRGQQVTLSCSPISGHRSVSWYQQTPGQGLQFLFEYFSETQRNKGNFPGRFSGRQFSNSRSEMNVSTLELGDSALYLCASSLSQGGTGELFFGEGSRLTVL.

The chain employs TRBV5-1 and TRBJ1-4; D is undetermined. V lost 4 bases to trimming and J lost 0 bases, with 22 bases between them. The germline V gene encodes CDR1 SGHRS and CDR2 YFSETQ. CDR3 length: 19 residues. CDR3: CASSLDGGLGRATNEKLFF. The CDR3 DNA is TGCGCCAGCAGCCTGGATGGCGGATTGGGCCGTGCAACTAATGAAAAACTGTTTTTT.

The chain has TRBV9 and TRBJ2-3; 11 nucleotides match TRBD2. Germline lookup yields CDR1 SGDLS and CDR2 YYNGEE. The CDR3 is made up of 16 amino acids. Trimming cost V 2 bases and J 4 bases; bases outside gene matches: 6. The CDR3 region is CASSVSGGARADTQYF. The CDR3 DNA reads TGTGCCAGCAGCGTTAGCGGGGGGGCCCGCGCAGATACGCAGTATTTT.

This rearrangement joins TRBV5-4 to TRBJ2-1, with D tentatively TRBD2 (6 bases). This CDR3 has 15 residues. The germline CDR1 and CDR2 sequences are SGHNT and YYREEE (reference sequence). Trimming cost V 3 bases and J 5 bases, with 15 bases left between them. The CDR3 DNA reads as TGTGCCAGCAGCTCAACCGGGACTGGAGACAATGAGCAGTTCTTC. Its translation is CASSSTGTGDNEQFF.

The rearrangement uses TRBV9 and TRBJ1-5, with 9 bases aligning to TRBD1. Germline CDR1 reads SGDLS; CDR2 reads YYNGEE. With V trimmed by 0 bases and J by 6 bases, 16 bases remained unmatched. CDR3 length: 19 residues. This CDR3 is CASSVESETGQGLRQPQHF. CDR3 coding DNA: TGTGCCAGCAGCGTAGAATCAGAGACGGGACAGGGCCTTCGTCAGCCCCAGCATTTT.

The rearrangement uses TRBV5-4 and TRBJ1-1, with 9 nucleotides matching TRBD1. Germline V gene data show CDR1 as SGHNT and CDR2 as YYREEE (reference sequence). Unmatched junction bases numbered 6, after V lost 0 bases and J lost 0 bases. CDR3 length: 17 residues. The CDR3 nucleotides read TGTGCCAGCAGCTTGGCCGGGACAGGGATACTGAACACTGAAGCTTTCTTT. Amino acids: CASSLAGTGILNTEAFF.